One and the same sample provided the 25 T cell receptor beta chains below, sequenced in a study of T cells in localized non-small cell lung cancer. Sequenced by immunoSEQ multiplex PCR; TCRdb stores in-frame clones only, minus some. Here the sample spans about 36,000 clones, more than 80% being singletons. The sample here was peripheral blood, taken before any cancer treatment. These receptors originate from a female donor over 55 with stage I lung adenocarcinoma.

The gene calls are TRBV5-1 and TRBJ2-2; 7 bases align to TRBD1. CDR1 and CDR2 (germline): SGHRS, YFSETQ. V lost 0 bases and J lost 5; bases outside the gene matches: 1. The CDR3 has 14 amino acids. The CDR3 sequence: CASSLARGTGELFF. CDR3 in DNA: TGCGCCAGCAGCTTGGCCAGGGGGACCGGGGAGCTGTTTTTT.

This clone was counted a single time. This chain uses TRBV11-3 with TRBJ1-1, with D unclear. The CDR3 covers 11 residues. Between the trimmed V and J ends, which lost 1 base and 7 bases, there was a span of 4 bases. The V gene's germline CDR1 is SGHNT and CDR2 YENEEA. The CDR3 here is CASSLGSEAFF. The CDR3 coding sequence is TGTGCCAGCAGCTTAGGGAGTGAAGCTTTCTTT.

The chain has TRBV15 and TRBJ1-2; D is unclear. The CDR3 is 14 residues long. Trimming removed 5 bases from V and 4 bases from J, with 14 bases in between. From germline, CDR1 is LNHNV and CDR2 YYDKDF (reference sequence). The CDR3 region has the DNA TGTGCCACCAGCCGGCCCGGGGTGGGCTATGGCTACACCTTC. Its protein is CATSRPGVGYGYTF.

The chain links TRBV19 to TRBJ1-2; D not certain. V lost 5 bases to trimming and J lost 4 bases, with 14 bases between them. Germline V gives CDR1 LNHDA, CDR2 SQIVND (reference sequence). The CDR3 sequence is 14 residues long. The CDR3 bases are TGTGCCAGTAGTCTACAGATAAGTGGCTATGGCTACACCTTC. The encoded protein is CASSLQISGYGYTF.

This clone was observed a few times. The chain couples TRBV11-2 to TRBJ1-1, with 7 bases aligning to TRBD1. The V and J ends lost 6 bases and 5 bases, in that order; junction bases with no gene match: 12. CDR3 length: 15 residues. Germline V lookup: CDR1 SGHAT, CDR2 FQNNGV. The CDR3 is CASRFNLGTDTEAFF. The CDR3 DNA is TGTGCCAGCAGGTTTAACCTGGGGACAGATACTGAAGCTTTCTTT.

This clone was detected only once. The J gene is TRBJ1-5, the V gene TRBV25-1; D is uncertain. The CDR3 runs 14 residues. V lost 6 bases and J 2 bases, leaving 11 bases between the germline ends. Germline values: CDR1 MGHDK, CDR2 SYGVNS. The CDR3 region is CASSPRSGNQPQHF. The CDR3 region has the DNA TGTGCCAGCAGCCCAAGATCGGGCAATCAGCCCCAGCATTTT.

The chain joins TRBV10-2 to TRBJ2-1; D is unclear. CDR3 length: 15 residues. With 6 bases removed from V and 5 bases from J, the gap between germline ends came to 17 bases. CDR1 is WSHSY and CDR2 is SAAADI in the germline V gene. CDR3 sequence reads: CASRSGGPPNNEQFF. The CDR3 coding sequence is TGCGCCAGCAGGTCAGGTGGGCCCCCTAACAATGAGCAGTTCTTC.

This clone came up once. The chain couples TRBV4-2 to TRBJ1-1; 8 nucleotides line up with TRBD1. Trimming took 4 bases from V and 0 from J; bases not matched to a gene: 13. The CDR3 runs to 18 residues. CDR1 is LGHNA, CDR2 YNFKEQ, per germline. The CDR3 bases are TGTGCCAGCAGCCTGTCATTCAGGGGGCGGAGGATGAACACTGAAGCTTTCTTT. Its translation: CASSLSFRGRRMNTEAFF.

V gene TRBV10-3 combines with J gene TRBJ2-1; the match to TRBD1 covers 7 bases. Germline V lookup: CDR1 ENHRY, CDR2 SYGVKD. With 2 bases clipped from V and 5 bases from J, the junction kept 6 bases outside the gene matches. This CDR3 contains 15 residues. In DNA form, the CDR3 reads TGTGCCATCAGTGAGCCTACGACAGGGAACAATGAGCAGTTCTTC. Its protein product is CAISEPTTGNNEQFF.

The rearrangement links TRBV18 to TRBJ2-5; 7 bases map to TRBD2. This CDR3 is 18 amino acids long. The germline gives CDR1 KGHSH, CDR2 LQKENI. Trimming cost V 3 bases and J 1 base; bases outside gene matches: 14. The CDR3 here is CASSPGTKVRGGQETQYF. The CDR3 nucleotides read TGTGCCAGCTCACCGGGGACTAAAGTAAGAGGAGGCCAAGAGACCCAGTACTTC.

The rearrangement links TRBV2 to TRBJ1-3; TRBD1 aligns across 11 bases. CDR3 length: 17 residues. Trimming removed 7 bases from V and 0 bases from J; junction bases left unmatched: 8. The germline CDR1 and CDR2 sequences are SNHLY and FYNNEI. The CDR3, as DNA: TGTGCCAGCACCTACGGACAGGGGGCTTACTCTGGAAACACCATATATTTT. It yields the protein CASTYGQGAYSGNTIYF.

The chain uses TRBV19 and TRBJ1-2, with D unresolved. CDR1 LNHDA and CDR2 SQIVND come from the germline V gene (reference sequence). V gave up 3 bases and J gave up 2 bases, with 10 bases separating them. CDR3 length equals 14 residues. The CDR3 loop is CASSIQFTNYGYTF. CDR3 DNA sequence: TGTGCCAGTAGTATTCAATTTACCAACTATGGCTACACCTTC.

This clone was recorded a few times. The rearrangement links TRBV11-2 to TRBJ2-7, with TRBD1 matching over 7 bases. The CDR3 length is 14 residues. Germline V gives CDR1 SGHAT, CDR2 FQNNGV. The V and J ends lost 6 bases and 5 bases, in that order; junction bases with no gene match: 10. CDR3 nucleotides: TGTGCCAGCAGAAGTTCGACAGGGTCTAACGAGCAGTACGTC. It yields the protein CASRSSTGSNEQYV.

V gene TRBV19 combines with J gene TRBJ1-1; a weak D match, TRBD1 (5 bases). The CDR3 consists of 14 residues. V gave up 3 bases and J gave up 4 bases, with 12 bases separating them. Germline CDR1 reads LNHDA; CDR2 reads SQIVND (reference sequence). CDR3: CASSILAGGTEAFF. The DNA for the CDR3 is TGTGCCAGTAGTATTTTGGCGGGGGGCACTGAAGCTTTCTTT.

This chain connects TRBV19 to TRBJ1-3; D gene ambiguous. CDR3 length equals 14 residues. In germline, CDR1 is LNHDA, CDR2 SQIVND (reference sequence). Trimming took 3 bases from V and 0 from J, leaving 6 bases between them. The CDR3 DNA reads as TGTGCCAGTAGTATTGCAAGCTCTGGAAACACCATATATTTT. Translated: CASSIASSGNTIYF. The whole variable domain, remainder taken from reference TRBV19 and TRBJ1-3, is DGGITQSPKYLFRKEGQNVTLSCEQNLNHDAMYWYRQDPGQGLRLIYYSQIVNDFQKGDIAEGYSVSREKKESFPLTVTSAQKNPTAFYLCASSIASSGNTIYFGEGSWLTVV.

V gene TRBV28 combines with J gene TRBJ2-7; possible D gene TRBD2, 6 bases. V was shortened by 3 bases and J by 3 bases, with 6 bases between the two germline ends. The V gene's germline CDR1 is MDHEN and CDR2 SYDVKM. This CDR3 region has 12 residues. For the CDR3, the DNA is TGTGCCAGCAGTTTTAGCGGCTACGAGCAGTACGTC. Its translation: CASSFSGYEQYV.

The J gene is TRBJ2-7, the V gene TRBV2; unclear D gene. This CDR3 is 11 amino acids long. With 6 bases removed from V and 2 bases from J, the gap between germline ends came to 5 bases. CDR1 and CDR2 (germline): SNHLY, FYNNEI. The CDR3 nucleotides read TGTGCCAGCAGCCCGACCTACGAGCAGTACTTC. The encoded protein is CASSPTYEQYF.

This clone turned up a few times. This rearrangement joins TRBV12-5 to TRBJ2-1; a possible D gene is TRBD1 (6 bases). Germline lookup yields CDR1 LGHNT and CDR2 FRNRAP. The V end lost 5 bases, the J end lost 8 bases, and 13 bases lay between the germline ends. This CDR3 comprises 13 residues. CDR3 bases: TGTGCTAGTGGTCCTACAGGGTTCCATGAGCAGTTCTTC. It encodes CASGPTGFHEQFF.

This chain links TRBV11-1 with TRBJ1-1; D call uncertain. Germline loops: CDR1 SGHAT, CDR2 FQDESV (reference sequence). This CDR3 has 13 residues. Trimming left V 5 bases short and J 1 base short, with 8 bases between. The CDR3 sequence: CASSPPRNTEAFF. CDR3 coding DNA: TGTGCCAGCAGCCCGCCGAGGAACACTGAAGCTTTCTTT.

The V and J genes are TRBV7-3 and TRBJ2-1; TRBD1 aligns across 8 bases. Germline loops: CDR1 SGHTA, CDR2 FQGTGA. The CDR3 spans 14 residues. Trimming cost V 5 bases and J 12 bases; bases outside gene matches: 12. This CDR3 reads CASSPRGGQGWQFF. The CDR3 DNA is TGTGCCAGCAGCCCGAGGGGAGGACAGGGTTGGCAGTTCTTC.

The gene calls are TRBV15 and TRBJ1-4, with 9 bases identical to TRBD1. Germline values: CDR1 LNHNV, CDR2 YYDKDF (reference sequence). Unmatched junction bases numbered 6, after V lost 2 bases and J lost 5 bases. The CDR3 extends over 16 amino acids. The CDR3 reads CATSRSSGTGNEKLFF. The CDR3 region has the DNA TGTGCCACCAGCAGAAGTTCCGGGACAGGGAATGAAAAACTGTTTTTT.

Points on this clone: The CDR3 ends on some other residue instead of the conserved phenylalanine or tryptophan, so this is likely a read error. The chain combines TRBV10-3 with TRBJ1-2, with 8 bases fitting TRBD1. V lost 0 bases and J lost 4; bases outside the gene matches: 7. The CDR3 loop spans 16 amino acids. Per germline, CDR1 ENHRY and CDR2 SYGVKD. The CDR3 DNA is TGTGCCATCAGTGAGTCTACCCAGGGGGCTGGCTATGGCTACACCCTC. It codes for CAISESTQGAGYGYTL.

The rearrangement links TRBV5-8 to TRBJ1-2; unclear D gene. The V gene lost 4 bases and the J gene lost 0 bases, with 13 bases spanning the gap. Germline V gives CDR1 SGHTS, CDR2 YDEGEE. There are 15 residues in the CDR3. The CDR3 nucleotides read TGTGCCAGCAGCCCTCCGGTTGGGACTAACTATGGCTACACCTTC. Encoded protein: CASSPPVGTNYGYTF.

The V and J genes are TRBV19 and TRBJ1-5; D might be TRBD1 (5 bases). The CDR3 covers 17 residues. V shed 5 bases and J shed 2 bases, with 19 bases lying between them. The germline CDR1 and CDR2 sequences are LNHDA and SQIVND (reference sequence). CDR3 loop: CASSFMEQVRGNQPQHF. The CDR3 DNA sequence: TGTGCCAGTAGTTTCATGGAACAGGTTCGGGGCAATCAGCCCCAGCATTTT.

The rearrangement uses TRBV6-1 and TRBJ1-3, with D unresolved. V was cut by 4 bases and J by 4 bases, with 8 bases left in between. This CDR3 spans 13 amino acids. Germline V gives CDR1 MNHNS, CDR2 SASEGT. DNA of the CDR3: TGTGCCAGCAGTGCCCGTCTAGGAAACACCATATATTTT. It is translated as CASSARLGNTIYF.